This TCR beta chain was obtained from a study of T-cell memory formation after mild COVID-19. Whole-study results and caveats: Shrinking CD4+ clones were chiefly CM and EM; CD8+ ones were chiefly EMRA.

Turning to this clonotype: The antigen remains undetermined.

TCR alpha and TCR beta cDNA libraries carrying sample barcodes and UMIs came from 5'RACE with constant-segment primers. In TCRdb, the 5' RACE reads were re-called with MiXCR into one record per CDR3 protein. The repertoire has roughly 160,000 distinct CDR3 sequences, approximately 10% of them found once; the top ten carry more than 3.5%. Germline loops: CDR1 MNHEY, CDR2 SVGAGI. V was cut by 8 bases and J by 0 bases, with 10 bases left in between. The CDR3 is 14 amino acids. The sequenced sample was PBMCs or a T cell subset sorted from them (not recorded which). The receptor comes from a man aged 18 to 29 who had mild COVID-19 (a few samples of this study predate the infection). Cell type and time point are not known. V is TRBV6-5 and J is TRBJ2-2; D unresolved. The CDR3 reads CASRSMSNTGELFF. In DNA, the CDR3 is TGTGCCAGCCGGAGTATGTCGAACACCGGGGAGCTGTTTTTT.